The T cell receptor beta chain under discussion was sequenced for a study of CD8 T cells in ankylosing spondylitis. TCRdb itself ran the 5' RACE reads through MiXCR, one entry per CDR3 protein. The sample contains roughly 250,000 distinct CDR3 sequences, approximately 9% of which appear only once. The CDR3 runs 15 residues. V was clipped by 1 base and J by 2 bases; unmatched bases: 5. Germline CDR1 reads SGHTA; CDR2 reads FQGNSA. V and J are TRBV7-2 and TRBJ2-7, with TRBD1 matching over 7 bases. The receptor's source is a male donor with ankylosing spondylitis or in good health (not recorded which). The sequenced sample consisted of blood, either unsorted or a sorted T cell fraction (not recorded which). The CDR3 nucleotides are TGTGCCAGCAGCTTAGGGGACAGCTCCGCCTACGAGCAGTACTTC. Translating gives CASSLGDSSAYEQYF.